This T cell receptor (beta chain) was sequenced for a study of T cells in localized non-small cell lung cancer (dated by TCRdb to the early 2020s). Regarding the research as a whole: The study examined T cell repertoires in roughly 240 patients with early-stage NSCLC and compared tumors with uninvolved tumor-adjacent lungs. All 240 or so NSCLC patients in the cohort were treatment-naive and had localized lung tumors that were resected. A mean age of approximately 66 years was recorded for the NSCLC patients, of whom 120 to 150 were male and 90 to 110 were female.

A remark on this clone: Its antigen remains undetermined. No quality values exist for individual bases; no much larger clone is one base distant.

Overall study results and their limits: Of the top 100 tumor clones, a median of approximately 60 were detected in paired uninvolved adjacent lung; about 28 were also among that lung's top 100. Since the design was exploratory, TCR variables were selected using unadjusted p-values with no false-discovery rate correction. Uninvolved tumor-adjacent lung showed the highest T cell clonality, higher than tumor, which suggests more focused antigenic responses in the uninvolved tumor-adjacent lung. Because multi-region tumor sequencing was not performed, intratumor heterogeneity could not be ruled out. Longer overall survival was associated with higher blood T cell density, whereas shorter survival was associated with higher adjacent-lung clonality.

The immunoSEQ Assay was used to sequence TCR beta CDR3 regions from DNA. The study's own analysis went as follows. T cell density was computed as TCR beta template counts normalized to usable DNA estimated by amplifying housekeeping genes. Using the preseqR package, richness was estimated by extrapolating to 120,000 templates for tissue samples and 400,000 templates for PBMC samples. Clonality was taken to be one minus Pielou's evenness. Differential abundance testing on productive amino-acid clonotypes, with a minimum total count of 5 and an alpha of 0.1, was used to identify tissue-enriched TCRs. The Jaccard Index and the Morisita Overlap Index were used to measure how much the repertoires overlapped between compartments. GLIPH clustered TCR beta CDR3s with public tetramer-defined viral CDR3s; viral motifs required at least three viral sequences plus V-gene enrichment. TCRdb took over this immuneACCESS table, retaining in-frame rearrangements with V and J assigned. Such tables are incomplete; in checked studies, under half of the missing clones stem from an unresolved V gene, and the remainder is unexplained. Clonal size and the V and J genes are those of that table, whereas D and trimming came from the DNA. This sample gives approximately 46,000 clones in total; under 90% of them show up just once. In total, the top ten clones hold about a sixth of the sample.

A distance of 11 bases separates the germline ends of V and J, which lose 0 bases and 2 bases respectively. Sequences SGDLS (CDR1) and YYNGEE (CDR2) are obtained from the germline V gene. CDR3 length: 15 amino acids, cysteine to phenylalanine. Left in the record is the CDR3 DNA by itself, 45 bases read in frame from the first base. At diagnosis, peripheral blood, uninvolved tumor-adjacent lung and tumor were collected and stored as a combination of fresh-frozen and FFPE material. For TCR repertoire profiling, blood samples were analyzed as peripheral blood mononuclear cells. Sequenced here: peripheral blood mononuclear cells, sampled before any cancer treatment. This TCR came from a man aged 35 to 70 with stage III lung adenocarcinoma. Rearrangement joined TRBV9 to TRBJ2-5; the D gene is unclear. Here the CDR3 is given as CASSVGYSHQETQYF. The nucleotides read TGTGCCAGCAGCGTAGGTTACAGCCATCAAGAGACCCAGTACTTC. Reference TRBV9 and TRBJ2-5 proteins supply the regions before and after the CDR3; the full variable domain is: DSGVTQTPKHLITATGQRVTLRCSPRSGDLSVYWYQQSLDQGLQFLIQYYNGEERAKGNILERFSAQQFPDLHSELNLSSLELGDSALYFCASSVGYSHQETQYFGPGTRLLVL.